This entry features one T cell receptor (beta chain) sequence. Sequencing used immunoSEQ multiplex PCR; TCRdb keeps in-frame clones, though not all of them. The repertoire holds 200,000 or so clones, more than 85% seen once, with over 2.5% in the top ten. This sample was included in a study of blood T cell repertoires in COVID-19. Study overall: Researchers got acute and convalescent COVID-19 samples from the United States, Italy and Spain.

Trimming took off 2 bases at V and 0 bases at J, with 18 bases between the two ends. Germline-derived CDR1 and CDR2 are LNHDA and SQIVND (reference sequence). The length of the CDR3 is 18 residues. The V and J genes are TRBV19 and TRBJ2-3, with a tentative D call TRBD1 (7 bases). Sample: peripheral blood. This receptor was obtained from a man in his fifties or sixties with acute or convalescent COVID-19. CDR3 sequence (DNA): TGTGCCAGTAGTATAAGAAGGACAGGAGGGATTAGCACAGATACGCAGTATTTT. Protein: CASSIRRTGGISTDTQYF.